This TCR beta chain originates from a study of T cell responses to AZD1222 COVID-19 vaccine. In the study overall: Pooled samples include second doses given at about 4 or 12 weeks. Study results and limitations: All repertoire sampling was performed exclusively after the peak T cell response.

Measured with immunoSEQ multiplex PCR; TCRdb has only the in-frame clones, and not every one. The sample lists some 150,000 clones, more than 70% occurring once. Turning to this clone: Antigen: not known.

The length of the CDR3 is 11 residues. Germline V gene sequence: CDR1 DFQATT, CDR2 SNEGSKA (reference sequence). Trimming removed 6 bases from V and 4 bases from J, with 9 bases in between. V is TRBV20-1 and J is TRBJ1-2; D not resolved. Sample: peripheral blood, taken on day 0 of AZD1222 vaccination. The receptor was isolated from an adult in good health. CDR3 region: CSAATAYGYTF. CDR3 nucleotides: TGCAGTGCCGCTACGGCCTATGGCTACACCTTC.